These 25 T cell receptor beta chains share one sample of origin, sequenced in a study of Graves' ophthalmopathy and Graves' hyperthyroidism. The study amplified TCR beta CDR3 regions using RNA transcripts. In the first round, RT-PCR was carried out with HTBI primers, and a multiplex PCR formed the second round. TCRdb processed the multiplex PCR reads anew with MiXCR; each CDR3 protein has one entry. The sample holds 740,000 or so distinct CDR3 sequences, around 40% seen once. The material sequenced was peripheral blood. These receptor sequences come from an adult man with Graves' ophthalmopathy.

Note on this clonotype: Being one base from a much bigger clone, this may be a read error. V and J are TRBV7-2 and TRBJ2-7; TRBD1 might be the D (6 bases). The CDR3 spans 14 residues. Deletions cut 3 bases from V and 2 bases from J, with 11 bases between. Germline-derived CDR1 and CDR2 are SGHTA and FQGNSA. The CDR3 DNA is TGTGCCAGCAGCTTTCGAACAGGGACCTACGAGCAGTACTTC. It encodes CASSFRTGTYEQYF.

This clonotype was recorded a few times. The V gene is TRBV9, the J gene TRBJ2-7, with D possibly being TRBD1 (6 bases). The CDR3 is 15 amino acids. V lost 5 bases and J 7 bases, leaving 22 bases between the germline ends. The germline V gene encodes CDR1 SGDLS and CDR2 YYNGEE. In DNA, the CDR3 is TGTGCCAGCAGTCAGGCGACAGGCCCTGAGGGGGAGCAGTACTTC. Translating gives CASSQATGPEGEQYF.

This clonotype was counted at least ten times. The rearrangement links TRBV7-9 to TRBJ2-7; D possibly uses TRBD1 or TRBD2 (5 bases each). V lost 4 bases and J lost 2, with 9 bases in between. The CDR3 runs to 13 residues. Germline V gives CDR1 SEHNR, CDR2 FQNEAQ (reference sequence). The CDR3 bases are TGTGCCAGCAGCTCCACGGGGCCCTACGAGCAGTACTTC. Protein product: CASSSTGPYEQYF.

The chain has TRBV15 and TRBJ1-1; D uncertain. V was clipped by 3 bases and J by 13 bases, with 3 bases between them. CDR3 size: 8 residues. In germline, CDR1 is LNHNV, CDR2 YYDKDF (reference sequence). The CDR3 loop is CATSRDFF. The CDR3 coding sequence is TGTGCCACCAGCAGGGATTTCTTT. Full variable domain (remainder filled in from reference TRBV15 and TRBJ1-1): DAMVIQNPRYQVTQFGKPVTLSCSQTLNHNVMYWYQQKSSQAPKLLFHYYDKDFNNEADTPDNFQSRRPNTSFCFLDIRSPGLGDTAMYLCATSRDFFGQGTRLTVV.

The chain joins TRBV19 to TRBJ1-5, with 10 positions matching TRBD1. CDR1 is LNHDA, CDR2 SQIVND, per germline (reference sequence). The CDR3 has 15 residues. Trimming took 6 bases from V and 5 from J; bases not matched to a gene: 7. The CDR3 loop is CASSLRGTGDQPQHF. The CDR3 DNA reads TGTGCCAGTAGCCTCCGAGGGACAGGGGATCAGCCCCAGCATTTT. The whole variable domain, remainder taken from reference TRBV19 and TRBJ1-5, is DGGITQSPKYLFRKEGQNVTLSCEQNLNHDAMYWYRQDPGQGLRLIYYSQIVNDFQKGDIAEGYSVSREKKESFPLTVTSAQKNPTAFYLCASSLRGTGDQPQHFGDGTRLSIL.

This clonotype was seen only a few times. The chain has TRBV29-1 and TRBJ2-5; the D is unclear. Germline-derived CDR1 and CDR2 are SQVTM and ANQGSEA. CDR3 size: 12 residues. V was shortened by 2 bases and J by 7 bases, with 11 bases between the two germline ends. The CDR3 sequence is CSVERQPGTQYF. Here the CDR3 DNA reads TGCAGCGTTGAACGGCAGCCAGGGACCCAGTACTTC.

In DNA, the CDR3 is TGTGCCATCAGTTACTTGGGCAGGGGGCAACTCAATCAGCCCCAGCATTTT. Its translation is CAISYLGRGQLNQPQHF. The chain uses TRBV10-3 and TRBJ1-5, with TRBD1 identical over 8 bases. The V segment lost 5 bases and the J segment 3 bases; nucleotides outside the gene matches: 12. The germline gives CDR1 ENHRY, CDR2 SYGVKD. This CDR3 has 17 residues.

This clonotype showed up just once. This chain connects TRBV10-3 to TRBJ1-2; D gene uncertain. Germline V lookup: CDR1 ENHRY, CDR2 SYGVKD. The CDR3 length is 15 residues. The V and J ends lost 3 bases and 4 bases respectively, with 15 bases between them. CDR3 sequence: CAISELGWNGYGYTF. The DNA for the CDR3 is TGTGCCATCAGTGAACTCGGTTGGAACGGCTATGGCTACACCTTC.

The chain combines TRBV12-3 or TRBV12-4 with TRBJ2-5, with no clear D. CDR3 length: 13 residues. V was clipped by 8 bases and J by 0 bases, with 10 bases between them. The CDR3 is CASRWYNQETQYF. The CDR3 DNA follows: TGTGCCAGCCGATGGTACAACCAAGAGACCCAGTACTTC.

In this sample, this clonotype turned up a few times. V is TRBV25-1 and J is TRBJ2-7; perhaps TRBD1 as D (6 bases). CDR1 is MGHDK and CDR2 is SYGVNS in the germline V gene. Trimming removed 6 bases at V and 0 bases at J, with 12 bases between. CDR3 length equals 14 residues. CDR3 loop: CASSLGAVSYEQYF. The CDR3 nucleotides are TGTGCCAGCAGCTTGGGGGCGGTCTCCTACGAGCAGTACTTC.

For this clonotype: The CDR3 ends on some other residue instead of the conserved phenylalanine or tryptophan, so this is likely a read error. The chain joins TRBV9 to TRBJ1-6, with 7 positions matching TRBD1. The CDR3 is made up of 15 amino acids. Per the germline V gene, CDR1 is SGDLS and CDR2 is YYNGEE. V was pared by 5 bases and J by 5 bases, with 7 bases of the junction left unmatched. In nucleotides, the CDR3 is TGTGCCAGCAGTGACAGGGCTTACAATAATTCACCCCTCCACCTT. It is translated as CASSDRAYNNSPLHL.

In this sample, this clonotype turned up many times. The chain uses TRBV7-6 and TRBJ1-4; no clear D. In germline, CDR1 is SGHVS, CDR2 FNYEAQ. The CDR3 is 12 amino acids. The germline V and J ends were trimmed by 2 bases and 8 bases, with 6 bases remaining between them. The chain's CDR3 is CASSLPYEKLFF. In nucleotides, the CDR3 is TGTGCCAGCAGCTTACCCTACGAAAAACTGTTTTTT.

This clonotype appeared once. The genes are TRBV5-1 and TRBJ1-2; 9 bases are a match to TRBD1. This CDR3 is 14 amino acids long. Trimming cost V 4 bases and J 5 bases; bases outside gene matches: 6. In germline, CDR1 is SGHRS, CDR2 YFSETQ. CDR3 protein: CASSQTGGWYGYTF. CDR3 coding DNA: TGCGCCAGCAGCCAGACAGGGGGTTGGTATGGCTACACCTTC.

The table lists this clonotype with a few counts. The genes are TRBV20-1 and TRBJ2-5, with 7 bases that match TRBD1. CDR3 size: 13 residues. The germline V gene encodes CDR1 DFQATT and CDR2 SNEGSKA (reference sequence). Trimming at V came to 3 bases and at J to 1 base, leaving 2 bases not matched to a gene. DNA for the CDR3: TGCAGTGCTAGTAGGGACAGCCAAGAGACCCAGTACTTC. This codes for CSASRDSQETQYF.

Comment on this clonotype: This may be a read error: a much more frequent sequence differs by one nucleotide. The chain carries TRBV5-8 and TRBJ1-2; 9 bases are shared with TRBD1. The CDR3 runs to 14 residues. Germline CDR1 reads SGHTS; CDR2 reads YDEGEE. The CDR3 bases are TGTGCCAGCAGCCCAGACAGGGGGATTCGTGGCTACATCTTC. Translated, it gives CASSPDRGIRGYIF.

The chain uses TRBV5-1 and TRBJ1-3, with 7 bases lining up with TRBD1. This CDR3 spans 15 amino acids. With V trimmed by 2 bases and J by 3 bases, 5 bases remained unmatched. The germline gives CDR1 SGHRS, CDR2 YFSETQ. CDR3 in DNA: TGCGCCAGCAGCTTATCCGGGACAGATGGAAACACCATATATTTT. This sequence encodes CASSLSGTDGNTIYF.

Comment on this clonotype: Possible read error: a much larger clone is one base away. The CDR3 loop reads CSASARAGGTNVLTF. The CDR3 DNA sequence: TGCAGTGCTAGTGCCAGGGCAGGCGGGACCAACGTCCTGACTTTC. The chain is built from TRBV20-1 and TRBJ2-6; D perhaps matches TRBD2 (6 bases). Germline values: CDR1 DFQATT, CDR2 SNEGSKA (reference sequence). This CDR3 region has 15 residues. Trimming left V 3 bases short and J 8 bases short, with 17 bases between.

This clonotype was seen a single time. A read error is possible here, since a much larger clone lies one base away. The CDR3 here is CASSLFSGANALTF. The DNA of the CDR3 is TGCGCCAGCAGCTTGTTCTCTGGGGCCAACGCCCTGACTTTC. The rearrangement links TRBV5-1 to TRBJ2-6; weak D call: TRBD1 (5 bases). CDR3 length equals 14 residues. The germline V gene has CDR1 SGHRS and CDR2 YFSETQ.

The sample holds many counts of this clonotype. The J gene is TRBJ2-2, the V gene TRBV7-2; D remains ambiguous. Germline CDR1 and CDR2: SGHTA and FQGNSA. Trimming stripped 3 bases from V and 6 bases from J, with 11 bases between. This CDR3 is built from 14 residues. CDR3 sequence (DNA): TGTGCCAGCAGCTTGCTGAGTCCCGCCGGGGAGCTGTTTTTT. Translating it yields CASSLLSPAGELFF. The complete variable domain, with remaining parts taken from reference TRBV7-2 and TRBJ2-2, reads GAGVSQSPSNKVTEKGKDVELRCDPISGHTALYWYRQSLGQGLEFLIYFQGNSAPDKSGLPSDRFSAERTGGSVSTLTIQRTQQEDSAVYLCASSLLSPAGELFFGEGSRLTVL.

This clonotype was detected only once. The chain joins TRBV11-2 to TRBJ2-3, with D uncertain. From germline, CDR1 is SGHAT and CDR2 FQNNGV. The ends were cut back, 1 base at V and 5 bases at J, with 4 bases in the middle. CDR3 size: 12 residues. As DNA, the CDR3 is TGTGCCAGCAGCTTAGCGCTAGATACGCAGTATTTT. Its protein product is CASSLALDTQYF.

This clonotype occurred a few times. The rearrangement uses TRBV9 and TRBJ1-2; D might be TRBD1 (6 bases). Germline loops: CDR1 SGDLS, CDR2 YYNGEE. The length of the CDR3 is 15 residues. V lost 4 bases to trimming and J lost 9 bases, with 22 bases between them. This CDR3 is CASSPRRQDTMSYTF. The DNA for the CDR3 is TGTGCCAGCAGCCCCCGCCGACAGGACACTATGAGCTACACCTTC.

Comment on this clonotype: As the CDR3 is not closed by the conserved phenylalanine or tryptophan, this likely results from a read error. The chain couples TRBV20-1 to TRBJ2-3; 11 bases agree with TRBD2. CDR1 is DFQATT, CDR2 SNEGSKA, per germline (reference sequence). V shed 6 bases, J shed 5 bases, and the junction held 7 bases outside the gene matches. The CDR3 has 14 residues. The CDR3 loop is CSALPSGGIDTQYC. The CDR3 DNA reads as TGCAGTGCCCTACCTAGCGGGGGGATAGATACGCAGTATTGT.

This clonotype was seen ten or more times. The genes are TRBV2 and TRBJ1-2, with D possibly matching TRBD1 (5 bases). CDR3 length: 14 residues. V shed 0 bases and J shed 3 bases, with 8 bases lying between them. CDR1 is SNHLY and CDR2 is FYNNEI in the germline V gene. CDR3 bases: TGTGCCAGCAGTGAAGCGCGGGGGTACTATGGCTACACCTTC. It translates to CASSEARGYYGYTF.

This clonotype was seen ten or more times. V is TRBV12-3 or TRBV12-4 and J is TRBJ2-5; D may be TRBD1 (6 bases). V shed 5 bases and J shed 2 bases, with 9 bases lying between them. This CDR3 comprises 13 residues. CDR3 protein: CASSHRVQETQYF. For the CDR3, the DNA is TGTGCCAGCAGTCACAGGGTGCAAGAGACCCAGTACTTC.

The CDR3 DNA reads TGTGCCAGCAGTAGAGCAGGTGATAATGAAAAACTGTTTTTT. Amino acid sequence: CASSRAGDNEKLFF. The chain carries TRBV27 and TRBJ1-4; D is unresolved. Per germline, CDR1 MNHEY and CDR2 SMNVEV (reference sequence). This CDR3 region has 14 residues. The V end lost 5 bases, the J end lost 4 bases, and 11 bases lay between the germline ends. Combining the CDR3 with reference TRBV27 and TRBJ1-4 gives the whole variable domain EAQVTQNPRYLITVTGKKLTVTCSQNMNHEYMSWYRQDPGLGLRQIYYSMNVEVTDKGDVPEGYKVSRKEKRNFPLILESPSPNQTSLYFCASSRAGDNEKLFFGSGTQLSVL.